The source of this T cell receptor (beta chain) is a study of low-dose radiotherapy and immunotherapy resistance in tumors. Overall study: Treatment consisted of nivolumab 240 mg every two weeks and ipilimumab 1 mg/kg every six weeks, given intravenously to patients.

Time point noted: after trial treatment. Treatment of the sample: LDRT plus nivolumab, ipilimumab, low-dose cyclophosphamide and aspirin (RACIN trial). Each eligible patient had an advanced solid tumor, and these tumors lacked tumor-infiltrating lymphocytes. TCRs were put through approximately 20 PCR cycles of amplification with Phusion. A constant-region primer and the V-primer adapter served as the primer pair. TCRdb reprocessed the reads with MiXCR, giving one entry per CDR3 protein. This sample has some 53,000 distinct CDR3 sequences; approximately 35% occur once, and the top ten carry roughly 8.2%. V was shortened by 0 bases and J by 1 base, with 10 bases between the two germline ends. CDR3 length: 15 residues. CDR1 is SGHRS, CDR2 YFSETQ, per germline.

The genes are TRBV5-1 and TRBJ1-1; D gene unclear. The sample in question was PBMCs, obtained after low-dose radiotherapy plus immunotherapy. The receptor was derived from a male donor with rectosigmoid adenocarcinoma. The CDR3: CASSLGPQGNTEAFF. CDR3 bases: TGCGCCAGCAGCTTGGGCCCTCAAGGGAACACTGAAGCTTTCTTT.